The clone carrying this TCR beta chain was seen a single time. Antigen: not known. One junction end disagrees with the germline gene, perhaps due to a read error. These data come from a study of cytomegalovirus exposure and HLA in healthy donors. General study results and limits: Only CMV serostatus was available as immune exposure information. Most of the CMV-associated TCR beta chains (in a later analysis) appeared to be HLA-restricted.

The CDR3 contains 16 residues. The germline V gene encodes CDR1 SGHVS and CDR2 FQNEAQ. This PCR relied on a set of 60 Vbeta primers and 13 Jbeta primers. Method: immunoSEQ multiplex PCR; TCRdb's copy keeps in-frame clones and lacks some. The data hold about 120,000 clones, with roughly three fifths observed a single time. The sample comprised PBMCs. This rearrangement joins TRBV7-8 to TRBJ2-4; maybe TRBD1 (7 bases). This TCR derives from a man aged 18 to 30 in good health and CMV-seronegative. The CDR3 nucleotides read TGTGCCAGCAGTTTAGCCCGGGGGCCAGGGGGAAACATTCAGTACTTC. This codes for CASSLARGPGGNIQYF.